Each of the 26 T cell receptor beta chains below was sequenced from the same sample in a study of a mutant IDH1 vaccine in newly diagnosed glioma. Time point in this sample: week 35, safety follow-up. Vaccine doses each comprised 300 ug of mutant IDH1 20-mer peptide, with topical imiquimod. These TCRs are of unknown antigen specificity. Profiling relied on immunoSEQ multiplex PCR, and the TCRdb table lists in-frame clones only, not all of them. The data hold over 55,000 clones, with roughly four fifths observed a single time. Sample: PBMCs, taken from a glioma patient whose treatment included an IDH1 peptide vaccine. The receptors were gathered from a man aged 40-50 years with glioma.

The chain joins TRBV7-2 to TRBJ2-5; 9 bases are a match to TRBD2. Germline CDR1 is SGHTA and CDR2 is FQGNSA. Trimming at V came to 3 bases and at J to 0 bases, leaving 8 bases not matched to a gene. The CDR3 totals 17 residues. The CDR3 sequence is CASSFGSGGLYQETQYF. CDR3 nucleotides: TGTGCCAGCAGCTTTGGTAGCGGGGGCCTGTACCAAGAGACCCAGTACTTC.

In DNA, the CDR3 is TGTGCCAGCAGCTTACATGGGGAGGGCACTGAAGCTTTCTTT. Translation gives CASSLHGEGTEAFF. This chain uses TRBV7-6 with TRBJ1-1; unclear D gene. V was clipped by 2 bases and J by 4 bases, with 11 bases between them. CDR1 is SGHVS and CDR2 is FNYEAQ in the germline V gene. The CDR3 length is 14 residues.

The chain couples TRBV7-6 to TRBJ1-1; unclear D gene. This CDR3 contains 13 residues. V lost 6 bases and J 0 bases, leaving 8 bases between the germline ends. Germline V gene data show CDR1 as SGHVS and CDR2 as FNYEAQ. The CDR3: CASRESLNTEAFF. CDR3 bases: TGTGCCAGCAGAGAAAGTCTGAACACTGAAGCTTTCTTT.

In this sample, this clone turned up a few times. The chain has TRBV18 and TRBJ2-3, with D tentatively TRBD2 (5 bases). Germline-derived CDR1 and CDR2 are KGHSH and LQKENI. This CDR3 has 15 amino acids. Deletions cut 8 bases from V and 2 bases from J, with 17 bases between. Here the CDR3 DNA reads TGTGCCAGCGTTGAGGGTCGGCAGCTCACAGATACGCAGTATTTT. This encodes CASVEGRQLTDTQYF.

The genes are TRBV7-9 and TRBJ2-1; D is ambiguous. Per germline, CDR1 SEHNR and CDR2 FQNEAQ (reference sequence). Trimming removed 2 bases from V and 9 bases from J, with 8 bases in between. The CDR3 is 12 amino acids. In nucleotides, the CDR3 is TGTGCCAGCAGCTTACCTAATCTTGAGCAGTTCTTC. Encoded protein: CASSLPNLEQFF.

The V gene is TRBV2, the J gene TRBJ2-7, with TRBD1 identical over 7 bases. V shed 5 bases, J shed 0 bases, and the junction held 7 bases outside the gene matches. This CDR3 region has 15 residues. Germline V CDR1 and CDR2: SNHLY, FYNNEI. The CDR3 DNA reads as TGTGCCAGCAGTCCGGACAGGCAGAGCTCCTACGAGCAGTACTTC. This encodes CASSPDRQSSYEQYF.

This chain connects TRBV2 to TRBJ2-5, with a possible D match to TRBD2 (5 bases). The V gene's germline CDR1 is SNHLY and CDR2 FYNNEI. This CDR3 contains 13 residues. V was trimmed by 4 bases and J by 5 bases, leaving 11 bases between them. CDR3 loop: CASSVGLWETQYF. In DNA form, the CDR3 reads TGTGCCAGCAGTGTAGGACTCTGGGAGACCCAGTACTTC.

The chain uses TRBV6-5 and TRBJ1-1; D ambiguous. Germline lookup yields CDR1 MNHEY and CDR2 SVGAGI. The V end lost 0 bases, the J end lost 5 bases, and 13 bases lay between the germline ends. The CDR3 covers 15 residues. This chain's CDR3 is CASSYSTAYGTEAFF. Written as DNA, the CDR3 is TGTGCCAGCAGTTACTCGACGGCATATGGAACTGAAGCTTTCTTT.

The V gene is TRBV19, the J gene TRBJ2-7; no clear D gene. The CDR3 has 15 residues. Trimming took off 4 bases at V and 0 bases at J, with 13 bases between the two ends. Germline V gives CDR1 LNHDA, CDR2 SQIVND (reference sequence). CDR3 bases: TGTGCCAGTAGTACCCGCGTCGGCCACTCCTACGAGCAGTACTTC. Its protein is CASSTRVGHSYEQYF.

The chain joins TRBV4-3 to TRBJ2-1; D remains unclear. The germline V gene encodes CDR1 LGHNA and CDR2 YSLEER. V shed 4 bases and J shed 6 bases, with 10 bases lying between them. The CDR3 contains 13 residues. The CDR3 nucleotides are TGCGCCAGCAGCCCCCTCCTTGGCAATGAGCAGTTCTTC. Residues: CASSPLLGNEQFF.

The genes are TRBV6-6 and TRBJ1-1; D not resolved. The CDR3 loop spans 13 amino acids. The germline V gene has CDR1 MNHNY and CDR2 SVGAGI (reference sequence). V lost 6 bases to trimming and J lost 1 base, with 9 bases between them. The CDR3 here is CASRPYTNTEAFF. In DNA form, the CDR3 reads TGTGCCAGCAGGCCATACACGAACACTGAAGCTTTCTTT.

The rearrangement uses TRBV7-9 and TRBJ1-5; D is unresolved. Germline loops: CDR1 SEHNR, CDR2 FQNEAQ (reference sequence). Deletions cut 1 base from V and 7 bases from J, with 8 bases between. The CDR3 totals 13 residues. The CDR3 nucleotides are TGTGCCAGCAGCTTAGATCGCGGCCAGCCCCAGCATTTT. Its protein product is CASSLDRGQPQHF. Filled out from reference TRBV7-9 and TRBJ1-5, the complete variable domain reads DTGVSQNPRHKITKRGQNVTFRCDPISEHNRLYWYRQTLGQGPEFLTYFQNEAQLEKSRLLSDRFSAERPKGSFSTLEIQRTEQGDSAMYLCASSLDRGQPQHFGDGTRLSIL.

This sequence joins TRBV10-2 and TRBJ1-4, with D maybe TRBD1 (6 bases). Trimming took off 5 bases at V and 5 bases at J, with 15 bases between the two ends. The germline CDR1 and CDR2 sequences are WSHSY and SAAADI. The CDR3 contains 15 residues. The CDR3 loop reads CASSIVQGPNEKLFF. The CDR3 nucleotides read TGCGCCAGCAGTATAGTACAGGGACCGAATGAAAAACTGTTTTTT.

The chain joins TRBV7-6 to TRBJ1-1; D is possibly TRBD1 (5 bases). This CDR3 has 15 residues. The ends were cut back, 5 bases at V and 3 bases at J, with 16 bases in the middle. CDR1 is SGHVS and CDR2 is FNYEAQ in the germline V gene. DNA for the CDR3: TGTGCCAGCAGCAATAAATTACGGGGGGACACTGAAGCTTTCTTT. This codes for CASSNKLRGDTEAFF. Drawing the rest from reference TRBV7-6 and TRBJ1-1, the complete variable domain is GAGVSQSPRYKVTKRGQDVALRCDPISGHVSLYWYRQALGQGPEFLTYFNYEAQQDKSGLPNDRFSAERPEGSISTLTIQRTEQRDSAMYRCASSNKLRGDTEAFFGQGTRLTVV.

V and J are TRBV19 and TRBJ1-6; the match to TRBD1 covers 7 bases. Germline CDR1 LNHDA, CDR2 SQIVND (reference sequence). The CDR3 is made up of 13 amino acids. V lost 5 bases, J lost 9 bases, and 4 bases stayed unmatched. The CDR3 bases are TGTGCCAGTAGTGGGGACAGCTTTTCACCCCTCCACTTT. Amino acid sequence: CASSGDSFSPLHF.

Only a few counts were recorded for this clone. J is TRBJ2-7 and V is TRBV23-1, with D unclear. TRBV23-1 is an ORF, and what it does is uncertain. There are 13 residues in the CDR3. The ends were cut back, 4 bases at V and 5 bases at J, with 12 bases in the middle. The CDR3: CASSPPTAHEQYF. The CDR3 coding sequence is TGCGCCAGCAGTCCCCCGACGGCCCACGAGCAGTACTTC.

The chain carries TRBV11-2 and TRBJ1-1; the D is unclear. The V and J ends lost 3 bases and 1 base respectively, with 15 bases between them. Germline values: CDR1 SGHAT, CDR2 FQNNGV. This CDR3 spans 16 amino acids. Here the CDR3 DNA reads TGTGCCAGCAGCTTCCGGTGGAAGGATAGGAACACTGAAGCTTTCTTT. It specifies CASSFRWKDRNTEAFF.

The chain couples TRBV2 to TRBJ2-7; 7 bases are shared with TRBD1. The CDR3 length is 13 residues. After removal of 4 bases from V and 6 bases from J, the junction contained 6 bases not matched to a gene. The germline V gene has CDR1 SNHLY and CDR2 FYNNEI. The CDR3, as DNA: TGTGCCAGCAGTGGTGACAGGGTGGGCGAGCAGTACTTC. It yields the protein CASSGDRVGEQYF.

V and J are TRBV4-2 and TRBJ1-1; D uncertain. The V gene's germline CDR1 is LGHNA and CDR2 YNFKEQ. V shed 5 bases and J shed 10 bases, with 17 bases lying between them. This CDR3 is built from 13 residues. The CDR3 protein is CASSEYAGPGAFF. The CDR3, as DNA: TGTGCCAGCAGCGAATACGCCGGCCCCGGAGCTTTCTTT.

The CDR3 here is CASSVSGGASYEQYF. The CDR3 DNA is TGTGCCAGCAGTGTTTCAGGAGGAGCCTCCTACGAGCAGTACTTC. This chain uses TRBV2 with TRBJ2-7; weak D call: TRBD2 (5 bases). V lost 4 bases and J lost 0, with 13 bases in between. CDR3 length equals 15 residues. Per germline, CDR1 SNHLY and CDR2 FYNNEI.

This clone appeared a few times. The chain joins TRBV5-4 to TRBJ2-2, with TRBD1 identical over 10 bases. The CDR3 is made up of 15 amino acids. Looked up from germline, CDR1 is SGHNT and CDR2 is YYREEE (reference sequence). The junction had 5 bases not matched to a gene; V was cut back by 2 bases and J by 7 bases. The CDR3 loop is CASSLRQGAIGELFF. The CDR3 DNA is TGTGCCAGCAGCTTAAGACAGGGGGCGATCGGGGAGCTGTTTTTT. The entire variable domain, with the rest obtained from reference TRBV5-4 and TRBJ2-2, is as follows: ETGVTQSPTHLIKTRGQQVTLRCSSQSGHNTVSWYQQALGQGPQFIFQYYREEENGRGNFPPRFSGLQFPNYSSELNVNALELDDSALYLCASSLRQGAIGELFFGEGSRLTVL.

The chain recombines TRBV6-1 with TRBJ1-2; the D is unclear. CDR1 and CDR2 (germline): MNHNS, SASEGT. Trimming pared 3 bases from V and 5 bases from J, leaving 16 bases between. This CDR3 is built from 15 residues. Written as DNA, the CDR3 is TGTGCCAGCAGTGACTTGGCAGGCCGGTGGTATGGCTACACCTTC. Its protein product is CASSDLAGRWYGYTF.

The chain has TRBV7-3 and TRBJ2-5, with D unclear. The germline CDR1 and CDR2 sequences are SGHTA and FQGTGA. V gave up 2 bases and J gave up 5 bases, with 9 bases separating them. The CDR3 is 13 residues long. In DNA, the CDR3 is TGTGCCAGCAGCTTACTGCACCGGGAGACCCAGTACTTC. It yields the protein CASSLLHRETQYF.

V and J are TRBV7-9 and TRBJ2-3; TRBD2 matches at 7 bases. The V gene end was trimmed by 5 bases and the J gene end by 6 bases; junction bases not matched to a gene: 8. The length of the CDR3 is 14 residues. Germline-derived CDR1 and CDR2 are SEHNR and FQNEAQ (reference sequence). The CDR3 loop reads CASSPGGGGDTQYF. The DNA for the CDR3 is TGTGCCAGCAGCCCGGGGGGAGGCGGGGATACGCAGTATTTT. The variable domain in full, with the rest retrieved from reference TRBV7-9 and TRBJ2-3, is DTGVSQNPRHKITKRGQNVTFRCDPISEHNRLYWYRQTLGQGPEFLTYFQNEAQLEKSRLLSDRFSAERPKGSFSTLEIQRTEQGDSAMYLCASSPGGGGDTQYFGPGTRLTVL.

The rearrangement links TRBV30 to TRBJ1-2; D remains unclear. V shed 0 bases and J shed 4 bases, with 6 bases lying between them. The V gene's germline CDR1 is GTSNPN and CDR2 SVGIG (reference sequence). This CDR3 contains 12 residues. The CDR3 is CAWSVVAYGYTF. CDR3 coding DNA: TGTGCCTGGAGTGTGGTGGCCTATGGCTACACCTTC.

The chain carries TRBV7-8 and TRBJ2-3, with D perhaps TRBD2 (6 bases). The CDR3 totals 18 residues. Trimming cost V 1 base and J 1 base, with 18 bases left between them. Germline lookup yields CDR1 SGHVS and CDR2 FQNEAQ. The CDR3, as DNA: TGTGCCAGCAGCTTAGTAGGCGCTAGCGCATCACGCACAGATACGCAGTATTTT. Its translation: CASSLVGASASRTDTQYF.